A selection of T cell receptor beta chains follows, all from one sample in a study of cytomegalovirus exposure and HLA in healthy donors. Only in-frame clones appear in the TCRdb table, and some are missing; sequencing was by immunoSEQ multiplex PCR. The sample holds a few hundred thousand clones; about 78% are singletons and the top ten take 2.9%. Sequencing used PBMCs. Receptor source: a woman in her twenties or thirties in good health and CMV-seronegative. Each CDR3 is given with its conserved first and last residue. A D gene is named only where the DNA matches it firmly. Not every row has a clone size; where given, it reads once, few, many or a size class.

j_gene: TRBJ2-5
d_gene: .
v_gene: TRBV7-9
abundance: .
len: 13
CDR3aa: CASSPYLRETQYF
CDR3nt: TGTGCCAGCAGCCCCTATTTACGGGAGACCCAGTACTTC

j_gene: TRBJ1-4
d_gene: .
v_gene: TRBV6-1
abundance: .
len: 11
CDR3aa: CATITGRKLFF
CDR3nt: TGTGCCACCATTACAGGGCGAAAACTGTTTTTT

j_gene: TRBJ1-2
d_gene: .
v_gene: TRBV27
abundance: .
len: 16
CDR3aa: CASSKFASETVYGYTF
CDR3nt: TGTGCCAGCAGTAAGTTCGCCTCAGAGACAGTATATGGCTACACCTTC

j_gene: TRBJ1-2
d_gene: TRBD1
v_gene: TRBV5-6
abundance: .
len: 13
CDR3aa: CASRTGGYYGYPF
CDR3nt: TGTGCCAGCAGAACAGGGGGCTACTATGGCTACCCCTTC

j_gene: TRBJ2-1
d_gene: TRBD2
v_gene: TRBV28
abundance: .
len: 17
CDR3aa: CASSLELAGGSYNEQFF
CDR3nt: TGTGCCAGCAGTTTAGAGTTAGCGGGAGGCTCCTACAATGAGCAGTTCTTC

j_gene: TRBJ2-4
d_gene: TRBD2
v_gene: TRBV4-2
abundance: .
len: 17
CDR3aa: CASSGLAGPLAKNIQYF
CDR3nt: TGTGCCAGCAGCGGACTAGCGGGACCGTTAGCCAAAAACATTCAGTACTTC

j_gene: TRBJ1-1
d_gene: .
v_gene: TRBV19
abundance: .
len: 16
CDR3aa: CASSFGQPYLNTEAFF
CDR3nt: TGTGCCAGTTCTTTCGGACAGCCCTACTTGAACACTGAAGCTTTCTTT

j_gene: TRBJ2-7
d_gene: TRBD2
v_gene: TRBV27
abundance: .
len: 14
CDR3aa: CASSRPGTTYEQYF
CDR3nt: TGTGCCAGCAGTCGACCCGGGACTACCTACGAGCAGTACTTC

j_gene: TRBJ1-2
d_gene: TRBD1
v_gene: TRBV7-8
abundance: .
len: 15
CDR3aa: CASSRGGPGDYGYTF
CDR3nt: TGTGCCAGCAGCCGAGGGGGCCCCGGTGACTATGGCTACACCTTC

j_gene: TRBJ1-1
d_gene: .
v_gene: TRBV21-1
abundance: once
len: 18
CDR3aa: CASSKDCVGSHVGAEAFF
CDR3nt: TGTGCCAGCAGCAAAGATTGTGTAGGGAGCCACGTTGGCGCTGAAGCTTTCTTT

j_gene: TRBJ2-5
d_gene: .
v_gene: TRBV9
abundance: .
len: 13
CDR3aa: CASSVGGQETQYF
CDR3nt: TGTGCCAGCAGCGTAGGCGGCCAAGAGACCCAGTACTTC

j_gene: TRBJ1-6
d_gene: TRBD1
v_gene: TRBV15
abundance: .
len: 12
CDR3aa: CATQGANSPLHF
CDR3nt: TGTGCCACCCAGGGGGCTAATTCACCCCTCCACTTT

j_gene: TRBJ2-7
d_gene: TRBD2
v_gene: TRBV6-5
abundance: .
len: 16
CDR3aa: CASSYTVDSGRCEQYF
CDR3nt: TGTGCCAGCAGTTACACCGTGGATAGCGGGAGGTGTGAGCAGTACTTC

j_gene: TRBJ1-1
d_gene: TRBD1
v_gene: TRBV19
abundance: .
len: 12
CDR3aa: CASSGTVPEAFF
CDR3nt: TGTGCCAGTAGTGGGACAGTACCTGAAGCTTTCTTT

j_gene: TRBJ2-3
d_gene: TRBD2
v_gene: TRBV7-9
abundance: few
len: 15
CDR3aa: CASIRTSASTDTQYF
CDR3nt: TGTGCCAGCATCAGGACTAGCGCCAGCACAGATACGCAGTATTTT

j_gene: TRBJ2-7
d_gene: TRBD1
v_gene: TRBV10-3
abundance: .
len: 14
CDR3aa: CAISDRTGEHEQYF
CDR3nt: TGTGCCATCAGTGACCGGACAGGGGAGCACGAGCAGTACTTC

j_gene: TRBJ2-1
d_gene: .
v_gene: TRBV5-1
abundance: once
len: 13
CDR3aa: CASSSGVGDEQFF
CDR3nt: TGCGCCAGCAGCTCGGGGGTGGGAGATGAGCAGTTCTTC

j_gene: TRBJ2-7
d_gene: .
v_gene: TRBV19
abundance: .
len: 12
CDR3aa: CASSMTDYEQYF
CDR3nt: TGTGCCAGTAGTATGACAGACTACGAGCAGTACTTC

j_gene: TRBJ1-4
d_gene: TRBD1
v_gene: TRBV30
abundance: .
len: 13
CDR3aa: CAWSLQGVRKLFF
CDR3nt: TGTGCCTGGAGTCTACAGGGGGTGAGGAAACTGTTTTTT

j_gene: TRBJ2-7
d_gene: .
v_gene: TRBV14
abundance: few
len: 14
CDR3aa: CASSQITTGYEQYF
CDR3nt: TGTGCCAGCAGCCAAATAACAACAGGGTACGAGCAGTACTTC

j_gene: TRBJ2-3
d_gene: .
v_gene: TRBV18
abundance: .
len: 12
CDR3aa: CASSSGTDTQYF
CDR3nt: TGTGCCAGCTCGTCCGGCACAGATACGCAGTATTTT

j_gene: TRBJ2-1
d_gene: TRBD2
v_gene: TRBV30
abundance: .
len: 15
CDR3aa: CAWSVGTSRYNEQFF
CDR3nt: TGTGCCTGGAGTGTAGGGACTAGCAGGTACAATGAGCAGTTCTTC

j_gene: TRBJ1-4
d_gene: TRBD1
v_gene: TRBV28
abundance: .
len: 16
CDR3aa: CASRSRQGAANEKLFF
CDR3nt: TGTGCCAGCAGATCTCGACAGGGGGCAGCTAATGAAAAACTGTTTTTT

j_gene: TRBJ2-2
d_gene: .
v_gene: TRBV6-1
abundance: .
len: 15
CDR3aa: CASRLYSGPTGELFF
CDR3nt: TGTGCCAGCCGACTGTACTCAGGGCCGACCGGGGAGCTGTTTTTT

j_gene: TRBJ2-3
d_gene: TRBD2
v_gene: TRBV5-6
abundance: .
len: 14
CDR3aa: CASSLGLAGGPFDF
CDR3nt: TGTGCCAGCAGCCTCGGACTAGCGGGGGGTCCATTTGATTTT

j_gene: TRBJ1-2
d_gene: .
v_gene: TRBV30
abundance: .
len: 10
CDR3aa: CAWSEAGYPF
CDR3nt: TGTGCCTGGAGTGAGGCGGGCTACCCCTTC

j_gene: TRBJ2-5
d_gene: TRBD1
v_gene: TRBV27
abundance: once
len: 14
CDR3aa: CASSLSSGGKTQYF
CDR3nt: TGTGCCAGCAGTCTTTCCTCAGGGGGTAAAACCCAGTACTTC

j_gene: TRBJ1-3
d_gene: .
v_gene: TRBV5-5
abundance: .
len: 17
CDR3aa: CASSPFPGRGSGNTIYF
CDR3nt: TGTGCCAGCAGCCCCTTCCCGGGCAGGGGCTCTGGAAACACCATATATTTT

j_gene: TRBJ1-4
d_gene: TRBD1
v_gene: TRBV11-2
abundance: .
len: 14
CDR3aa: CASSLRQGVGKLFF
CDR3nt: TGTGCCAGCAGCTTAAGACAGGGGGTCGGAAAACTGTTTTTT

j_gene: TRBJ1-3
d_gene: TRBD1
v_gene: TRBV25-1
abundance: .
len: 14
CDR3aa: CASSGDSSRNTIYF
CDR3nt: TGTGCCAGCAGTGGGGACAGTTCGCGGAACACCATATATTTT

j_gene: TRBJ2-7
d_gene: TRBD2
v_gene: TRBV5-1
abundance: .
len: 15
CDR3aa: CASSLEAGGSYEQYF
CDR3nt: TGCGCCAGCAGCTTGGAGGCGGGAGGCTCCTACGAGCAGTACTTC

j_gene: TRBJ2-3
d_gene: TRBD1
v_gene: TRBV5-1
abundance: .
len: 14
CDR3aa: CASSPMTGEDTQYF
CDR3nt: TGCGCCAGCAGCCCCATGACAGGGGAAGATACGCAGTATTTT

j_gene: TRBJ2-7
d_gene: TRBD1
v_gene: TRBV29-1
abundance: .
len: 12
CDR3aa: CSVEGGACEQYF
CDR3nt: TGCAGCGTCGAAGGGGGCGCGTGCGAGCAGTACTTC

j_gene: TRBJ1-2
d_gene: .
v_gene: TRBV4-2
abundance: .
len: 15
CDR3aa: CASSQDTRFNYGYTF
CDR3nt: TGTGCCAGCAGCCAAGATACCAGATTTAACTATGGCTACACCTTC

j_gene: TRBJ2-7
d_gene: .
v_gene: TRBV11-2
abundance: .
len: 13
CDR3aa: CASSLNQIYEQYF
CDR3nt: TGTGCCAGCAGCTTAAACCAGATCTACGAGCAGTACTTC

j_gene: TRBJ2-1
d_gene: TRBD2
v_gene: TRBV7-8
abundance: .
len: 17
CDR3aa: CASSLGWTSGNKYEQFF
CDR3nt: TGTGCCAGCAGCTTAGGTTGGACTAGCGGGAACAAATATGAGCAGTTCTTC

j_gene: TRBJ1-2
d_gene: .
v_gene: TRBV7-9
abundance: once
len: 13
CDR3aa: CSSSSQGKDGYTF
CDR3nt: TGTTCCAGCAGCTCTCAGGGGAAAGATGGCTACACCTTC

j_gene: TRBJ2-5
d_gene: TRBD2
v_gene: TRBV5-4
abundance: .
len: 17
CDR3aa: CASSPPLSGRAGETQYF
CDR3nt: TGTGCCAGCAGCCCCCCTCTTAGCGGGAGGGCGGGTGAGACCCAGTACTTC

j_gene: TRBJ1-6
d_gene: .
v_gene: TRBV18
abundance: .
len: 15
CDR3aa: CASSPLAVINSPLHF
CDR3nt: TGTGCCAGCTCACCACTCGCAGTGATTAATTCACCCCTCCACTTT

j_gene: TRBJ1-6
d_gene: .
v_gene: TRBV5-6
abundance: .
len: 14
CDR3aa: CASRLRGRNSPLHF
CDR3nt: TGTGCCAGCAGGCTGCGGGGGAGGAATTCACCCCTCCACTTT

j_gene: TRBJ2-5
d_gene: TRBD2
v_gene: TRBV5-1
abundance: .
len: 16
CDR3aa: CASSFGTSGGEETQYF
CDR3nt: TGCGCCAGCAGCTTTGGGACTAGCGGGGGGGAGGAGACCCAGTACTTC

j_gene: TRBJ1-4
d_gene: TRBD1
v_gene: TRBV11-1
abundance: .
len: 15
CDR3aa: CASSQSGTGREKLFF
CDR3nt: TGTGCCAGCAGCCAAAGTGGGACAGGACGGGAAAAACTGTTTTTT

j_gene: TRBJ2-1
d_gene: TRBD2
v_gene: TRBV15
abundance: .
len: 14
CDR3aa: CATSLTSGHNEQFF
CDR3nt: TGTGCCACCAGCCTGACTAGCGGCCACAATGAGCAGTTCTTC

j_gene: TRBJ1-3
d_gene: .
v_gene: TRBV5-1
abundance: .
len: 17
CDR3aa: CASSLNRDLATGNTIYF
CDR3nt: TGCGCCAGCAGCCTGAACAGGGATCTTGCGACGGGAAACACCATATATTTT

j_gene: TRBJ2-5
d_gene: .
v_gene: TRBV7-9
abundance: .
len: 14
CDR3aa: CASSRTGNQETQYF
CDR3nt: TGTGCCAGCAGTCGTACAGGGAACCAAGAGACCCAGTACTTC

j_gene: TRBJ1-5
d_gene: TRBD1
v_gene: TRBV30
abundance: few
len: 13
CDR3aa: CAWGTDYNQPQHF
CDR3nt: TGTGCCTGGGGGACAGACTACAATCAGCCCCAGCATTTT

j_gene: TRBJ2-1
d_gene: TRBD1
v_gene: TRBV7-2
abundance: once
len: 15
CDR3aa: CASSLETGGWNEQFF
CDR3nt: TGTGCCAGCAGCTTAGAGACAGGGGGATGGAATGAGCAGTTCTTC

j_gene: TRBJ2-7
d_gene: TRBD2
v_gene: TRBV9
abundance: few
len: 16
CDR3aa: CASSPSYGTSGYEQYF
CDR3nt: TGTGCCAGCAGCCCTTCTTACGGGACTAGCGGTTACGAGCAGTACTTC

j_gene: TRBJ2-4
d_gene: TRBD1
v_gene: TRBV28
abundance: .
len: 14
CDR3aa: CASTLGYQGGVQYF
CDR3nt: TGTGCCAGCACCCTGGGTTACCAAGGGGGCGTTCAGTACTTC

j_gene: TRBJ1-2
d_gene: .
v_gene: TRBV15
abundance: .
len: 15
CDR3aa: CATSRGRGSNYGYTF
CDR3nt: TGTGCCACCAGCAGAGGACGGGGGTCTAACTATGGCTACACCTTC

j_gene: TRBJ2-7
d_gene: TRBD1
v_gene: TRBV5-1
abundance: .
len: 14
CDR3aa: CASTRQGDSYEQYF
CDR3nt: TGCGCCAGCACCAGACAGGGGGACTCCTACGAGCAGTACTTC

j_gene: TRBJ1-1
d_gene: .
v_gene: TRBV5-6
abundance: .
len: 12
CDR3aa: CASSEADTEAFF
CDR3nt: TGTGCCAGCAGCGAGGCCGACACTGAAGCTTTCTTT